Below are 21 T cell receptor beta chains sequenced from a single sample in a study of cytomegalovirus exposure and HLA in healthy donors. The PCR made use of 60 Vbeta and 13 Jbeta primers. Repertoires were generated with immunoSEQ multiplex PCR, while TCRdb's copy carries only in-frame clones and drops some. The profile shows some 180,000 clones, around 75% of them singletons. The sequencing sample was made of PBMCs. The receptors derive from a female donor in good health and CMV-seronegative.

V and J are TRBV7-9 and TRBJ2-7; 8 nucleotides match TRBD2. The ends lost 0 bases at V and 3 bases at J; junction bases unmatched: 13. Germline assignment: CDR1 SEHNR and CDR2 FQNEAQ (reference sequence). The CDR3 is made up of 18 amino acids. CDR3 residues: CASSLALSLAGDNYEQYF. In nucleotides, the CDR3 is TGTGCCAGCAGCTTAGCGCTTTCTCTAGCGGGTGATAACTACGAGCAGTACTTC.

The rearrangement links TRBV27 to TRBJ1-2, with 8 bases lining up with TRBD1. CDR3 length: 14 residues. The germline V gene encodes CDR1 MNHEY and CDR2 SMNVEV (reference sequence). V lost 8 bases and J lost 2; bases outside the gene matches: 7. CDR3 coding DNA: TGTGCCAGCCACAGGGGGGGTGAAAACTATGGCTACACCTTC. Translation gives CASHRGGENYGYTF.

This chain joins TRBV10-3 and TRBJ1-1; D is unresolved. This CDR3 is built from 13 residues. The V end lost 3 bases, the J end lost 9 bases, and 14 bases lay between the germline ends. Germline V gives CDR1 ENHRY, CDR2 SYGVKD. DNA for the CDR3: TGTGCCATCAGTGACGTTGGCGGAGAGAAAGCTTTCTTT. This sequence encodes CAISDVGGEKAFF.

CDR3 sequence: CASSSTGGKGPWGPQHF. The CDR3 DNA sequence: TGTGCCAGCAGCTCAACGGGGGGGAAAGGACCTTGGGGGCCCCAGCATTTT. J is TRBJ1-5 and V is TRBV7-8; D perhaps matches TRBD1 (5 bases). The CDR3 has 17 amino acids. Germline V gene lookup returns CDR1 SGHVS and CDR2 FQNEAQ. Trimming removed 4 bases from V and 9 bases from J, with 25 bases in between.

There are a few counts of this clone. A read error may produce the germline difference seen at one junction end. The gene calls are TRBV6-1 and TRBJ1-1, with D possibly matching TRBD1 (6 bases). Germline-derived CDR1 and CDR2 are MNHNS and SASEGT. This CDR3 contains 15 residues. CDR3 nucleotides: TGTGCCAGCAGTGCTGGACAGCTCCTGAACTCTGAAGCTTTCTTT. Its translation is CASSAGQLLNSEAFF.

The chain uses TRBV9 and TRBJ2-3; 13 bases agree with TRBD2. Losses at the gene ends were 0 bases for V and 5 bases for J; bases not matched to a gene: 6. The CDR3 length is 17 residues. Germline assignment: CDR1 SGDLS and CDR2 YYNGEE. The CDR3 sequence is CASSVARLAGGGDTQYF. CDR3 DNA sequence: TGTGCCAGCAGCGTAGCCCGACTAGCGGGGGGAGGAGATACGCAGTATTTT.

V and J are TRBV27 and TRBJ1-5; no firm D call. The germline CDR1 and CDR2 sequences are MNHEY and SMNVEV (reference sequence). CDR3 length: 13 amino acids. The ends were cut back, 2 bases at V and 6 bases at J, with 8 bases in the middle. CDR3 bases: TGTGCCAGCAGTTTAGGACGGGGTCAGCCCCAGCATTTT. Protein: CASSLGRGQPQHF.

The gene calls are TRBV18 and TRBJ1-2; maybe TRBD1 (6 bases). CDR3 length: 14 residues. V was cut by 1 base and J by 2 bases, with 8 bases left in between. The germline V gene encodes CDR1 KGHSH and CDR2 LQKENI. The CDR3 nucleotides are TGTGCCAGCTCACCACGGGGGCAGAACTATGGCTACACCTTC. This encodes CASSPRGQNYGYTF.

The chain couples TRBV28 to TRBJ2-1; D not resolved. Germline CDR1 and CDR2: MDHEN and SYDVKM. V lost 4 bases and J 8 bases, leaving 6 bases between the germline ends. The CDR3 contains 11 residues. The CDR3 reads CASSSSHEQFF. CDR3 bases: TGTGCCAGCAGTTCCTCCCATGAGCAGTTCTTC.

The chain combines TRBV5-5 with TRBJ1-1, with 11 bases identical to TRBD1. The CDR3 has 15 amino acids. V shed 0 bases and J 5 bases; nucleotides not matched to a gene: 3. In germline, CDR1 is SGHKS, CDR2 YYEKEE (reference sequence). CDR3 bases: TGTGCCAGCAGCTTGGGGGACAGGGGGTGGACTGAAGCTTTCTTT. It is translated as CASSLGDRGWTEAFF.

This chain links TRBV19 with TRBJ2-2; D uncertain. Trimming left V 5 bases short and J 4 bases short, with 8 bases between. Germline assignment: CDR1 LNHDA and CDR2 SQIVND (reference sequence). CDR3 size: 13 residues. The CDR3 spells CASSPMSTGELFF. The CDR3 DNA follows: TGTGCCAGTAGTCCAATGAGCACCGGGGAGCTGTTTTTT.

As regards this clone: Its ends do not fully match the called genes, so a read error is possible. The chain employs TRBV19 and TRBJ2-7; D gene unclear. This CDR3 comprises 12 residues. Germline values: CDR1 LNHDA, CDR2 SQIVND (reference sequence). CDR3 DNA sequence: TGTGCCAGTAGTAAGTTCGAGTTCCCCTTGCATTTC. Protein product: CASSKFEFPLHF. The variable domain in full, with the rest retrieved from reference TRBV19 and TRBJ2-7, is DGGITQSPKYLFRKEGQNVTLSCEQNLNHDAMYWYRQDPGQGLRLIYYSQIVNDFQKGDIAEGYSVSREKKESFPLTVTSAQKNPTAFYLCASSKFEFPLHFGPGTRLTVT.

The chain carries TRBV2 and TRBJ2-7; perhaps TRBD1 as D (5 bases). Trimming took off 1 base at V and 0 bases at J, with 7 bases between the two ends. Germline V gives CDR1 SNHLY, CDR2 FYNNEI. CDR3 size: 14 residues. The CDR3 reads CASSEDRSSYEQYF. CDR3 nucleotide sequence: TGTGCCAGCAGTGAAGACAGGAGCTCCTACGAGCAGTACTTC.

The V and J genes are TRBV23-1 and TRBJ2-7, with unresolved D. TRBV23-1 is filed as an ORF, its function uncertain. The CDR3 runs 13 residues. V was trimmed by 6 bases and J by 4 bases, leaving 13 bases between them. CDR3 amino acids: CASSPHPGYEQYF. Written as DNA, the CDR3 is TGCGCCAGCAGCCCTCATCCGGGTTACGAGCAGTACTTC.

V gene TRBV5-8 combines with J gene TRBJ1-3; no clear D. Trimming left V 3 bases short and J 2 bases short, with 9 bases between. Germline values: CDR1 SGHTS, CDR2 YDEGEE. The CDR3 is made up of 14 amino acids. The chain's CDR3 is CASSWSSAGNTIYF. In DNA, the CDR3 is TGTGCCAGCAGCTGGTCCTCGGCTGGAAACACCATATATTTT.

The chain combines TRBV9 with TRBJ1-6; no reliable D call. Looked up from germline, CDR1 is SGDLS and CDR2 is YYNGEE. V was pared by 0 bases and J by 6 bases, with 16 bases between. The CDR3 consists of 17 residues. As DNA, the CDR3 is TGTGCCAGCAGCGTAGCTGTAGTCCCGAGAGGTAATTCACCCCTCCACTTT. Its protein product is CASSVAVVPRGNSPLHF.

The gene calls are TRBV28 and TRBJ2-1; 7 bases are a match to TRBD1. Germline V gene data show CDR1 as MDHEN and CDR2 as SYDVKM. Germline trimming cut 2 bases from V and 3 bases from J; bases unmatched to any gene: 4. This CDR3 spans 15 amino acids. This CDR3 is CASSLPQGNYNEQFF. The CDR3 nucleotides read TGTGCCAGCAGTTTACCACAGGGGAACTACAATGAGCAGTTCTTC.

The rearrangement joins TRBV2 to TRBJ2-7; TRBD2 is a possible D gene (7 bases). V was pared by 7 bases and J by 2 bases, with 18 bases between. The germline CDR1 and CDR2 sequences are SNHLY and FYNNEI. This CDR3 has 15 amino acids. CDR3 in DNA: TGTGCCAGCATCTTCGAAGGGGGGGCCACCTACGAGCAGTACTTC. Its protein is CASIFEGGATYEQYF.

The chain employs TRBV5-1 and TRBJ2-3, with 9 nucleotides matching TRBD2. The CDR3 runs to 15 residues. Germline V gives CDR1 SGHRS, CDR2 YFSETQ. Trimming removed 7 bases from V and 5 bases from J; junction bases left unmatched: 11. Here the CDR3 reads CASGRRGGPGDTQYF. The CDR3 DNA is TGCGCCAGCGGCCGGCGGGGGGGCCCCGGAGATACGCAGTATTTT.

In this sample, this clone turned up a few times. The V call is TRBV5-4, the J call TRBJ2-5, with 9 bases identical to TRBD1. CDR1 and CDR2 from the germline V gene are SGHNT and YYREEE (reference sequence). The trim removed 4 bases at V and 4 bases at J, leaving 8 bases unmatched. This CDR3 comprises 15 residues. The CDR3 DNA is TGTGCCAGCAGCGGATGGACAGGGGCGGGAGAGACCCAGTACTTC. It encodes CASSGWTGAGETQYF.

This clone occurred once. CDR3 loop: CASSPRTGSGNTIYF. The CDR3 DNA follows: TGTGCCAGCTCACCCCGGACAGGGTCTGGAAACACCATATATTTT. The chain employs TRBV18 and TRBJ1-3; 8 bases map to TRBD1. With V trimmed by 3 bases and J by 1 base, 2 bases remained unmatched. The CDR3 totals 15 residues. From germline, CDR1 is KGHSH and CDR2 LQKENI.